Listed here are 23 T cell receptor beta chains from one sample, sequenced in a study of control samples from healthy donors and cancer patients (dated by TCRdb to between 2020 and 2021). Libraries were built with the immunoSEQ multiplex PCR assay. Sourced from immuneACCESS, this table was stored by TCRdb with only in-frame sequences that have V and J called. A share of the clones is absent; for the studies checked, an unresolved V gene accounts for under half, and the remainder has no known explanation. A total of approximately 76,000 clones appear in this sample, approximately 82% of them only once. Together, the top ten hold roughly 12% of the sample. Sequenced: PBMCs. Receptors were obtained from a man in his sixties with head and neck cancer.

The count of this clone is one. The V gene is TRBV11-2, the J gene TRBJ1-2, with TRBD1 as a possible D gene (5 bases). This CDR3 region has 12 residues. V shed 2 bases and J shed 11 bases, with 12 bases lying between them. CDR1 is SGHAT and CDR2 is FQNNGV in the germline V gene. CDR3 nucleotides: TGTGCCAGCAGCTTACCTCGGGGGAGTTACACCTTC. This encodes CASSLPRGSYTF. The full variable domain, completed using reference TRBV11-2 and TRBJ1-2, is EAGVAQSPRYKIIEKRQSVAFWCNPISGHATLYWYQQILGQGPKLLIQFQNNGVVDDSQLPKDRFSAERLKGVDSTLKIQPAKLEDSAVYLCASSLPRGSYTFGSGTRLTVV.

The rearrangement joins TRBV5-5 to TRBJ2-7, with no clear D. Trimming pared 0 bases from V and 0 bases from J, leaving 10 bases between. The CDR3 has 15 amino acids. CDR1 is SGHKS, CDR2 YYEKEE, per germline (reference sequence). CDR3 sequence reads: CASSLVRSLSYEQYF. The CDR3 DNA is TGTGCCAGCAGCTTGGTGCGGTCCCTCTCCTACGAGCAGTACTTC.

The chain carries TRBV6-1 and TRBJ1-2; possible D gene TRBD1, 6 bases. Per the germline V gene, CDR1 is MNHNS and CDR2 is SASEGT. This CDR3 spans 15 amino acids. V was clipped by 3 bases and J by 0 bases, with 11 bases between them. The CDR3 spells CASSELQGPNYGYTF. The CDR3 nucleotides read TGTGCCAGCAGTGAGCTGCAGGGGCCTAACTATGGCTACACCTTC.

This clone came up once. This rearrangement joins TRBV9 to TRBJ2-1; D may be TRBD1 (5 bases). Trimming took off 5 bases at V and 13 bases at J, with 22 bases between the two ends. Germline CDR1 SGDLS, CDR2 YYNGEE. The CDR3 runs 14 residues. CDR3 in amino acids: CASRGLGRPSIQFF. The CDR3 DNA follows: TGTGCCAGCAGAGGCCTGGGGCGACCGTCTATTCAGTTCTTC.

The CDR3 is CASSLRLAGVKDNEQFF. The CDR3, as DNA: TGTGCCAGTAGCCTGAGACTAGCGGGAGTTAAGGATAATGAGCAGTTCTTC. The chain couples TRBV19 to TRBJ2-1; TRBD2 aligns across 12 bases. V shed 6 bases and J 7 bases; nucleotides not matched to a gene: 13. Looked up from germline, CDR1 is LNHDA and CDR2 is SQIVND (reference sequence). This CDR3 comprises 17 residues.

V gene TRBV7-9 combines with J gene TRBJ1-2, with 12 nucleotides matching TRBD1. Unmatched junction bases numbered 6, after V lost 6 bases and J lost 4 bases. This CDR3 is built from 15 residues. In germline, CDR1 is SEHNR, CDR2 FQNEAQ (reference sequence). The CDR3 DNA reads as TGTGCCAGCAGAGGGGACAGGGGGCCTATCTATGGCTACACCTTC. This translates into CASRGDRGPIYGYTF.

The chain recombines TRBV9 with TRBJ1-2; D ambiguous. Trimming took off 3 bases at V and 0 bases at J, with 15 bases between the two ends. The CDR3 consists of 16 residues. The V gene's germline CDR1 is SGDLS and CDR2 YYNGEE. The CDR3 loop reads CASSGQGSTTNYGYTF. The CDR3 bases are TGTGCCAGCAGCGGCCAAGGCAGCACGACTAACTATGGCTACACCTTC.

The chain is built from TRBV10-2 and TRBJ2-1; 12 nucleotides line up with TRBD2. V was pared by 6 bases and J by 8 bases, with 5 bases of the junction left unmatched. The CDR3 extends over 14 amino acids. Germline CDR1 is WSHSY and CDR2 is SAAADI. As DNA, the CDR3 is TGCGCCAGCAGGACTAGCGGGAGTTTCTATGAGCAGTTCTTC. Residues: CASRTSGSFYEQFF.

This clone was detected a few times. In DNA, the CDR3 is TGTGCCAGCAGCTTGACAGGGAGGCAGTACTTC. Protein product: CASSLTGRQYF. The rearrangement links TRBV7-2 to TRBJ2-7; 7 bases align to TRBD1. The CDR3 runs 11 residues. V lost 3 bases, J lost 9 bases, and 2 bases stayed unmatched. Germline V lookup: CDR1 SGHTA, CDR2 FQGNSA.

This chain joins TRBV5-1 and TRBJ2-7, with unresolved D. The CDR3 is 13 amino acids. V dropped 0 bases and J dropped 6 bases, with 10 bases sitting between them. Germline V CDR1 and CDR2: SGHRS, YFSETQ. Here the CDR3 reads CASSLDGLGEQYF. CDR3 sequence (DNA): TGCGCCAGCAGCTTGGACGGGTTGGGCGAGCAGTACTTC.

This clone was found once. For the CDR3, the DNA is TGCGCCAGCAGCTTGGCTTTACACCTGAACACTGAAGCTTTCTTT. It codes for CASSLALHLNTEAFF. The genes are TRBV5-1 and TRBJ1-1; D remains ambiguous. Trimming removed 0 bases from V and 0 bases from J, with 9 bases in between. Looked up from germline, CDR1 is SGHRS and CDR2 is YFSETQ. The CDR3 loop spans 15 amino acids.

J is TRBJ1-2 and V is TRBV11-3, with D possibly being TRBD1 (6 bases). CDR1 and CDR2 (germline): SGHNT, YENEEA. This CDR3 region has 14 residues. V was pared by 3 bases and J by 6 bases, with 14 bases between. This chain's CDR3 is CASSFLQGRDGYTF. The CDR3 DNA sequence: TGTGCCAGCAGCTTTTTACAGGGCAGGGATGGCTACACCTTC.

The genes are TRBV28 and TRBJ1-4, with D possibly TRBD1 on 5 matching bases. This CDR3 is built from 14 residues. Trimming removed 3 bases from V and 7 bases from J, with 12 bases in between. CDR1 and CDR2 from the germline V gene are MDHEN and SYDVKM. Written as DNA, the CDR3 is TGTGCCAGCAGTTTCCGTTTCGGGGCTGAAAAACTGTTTTTT. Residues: CASSFRFGAEKLFF.

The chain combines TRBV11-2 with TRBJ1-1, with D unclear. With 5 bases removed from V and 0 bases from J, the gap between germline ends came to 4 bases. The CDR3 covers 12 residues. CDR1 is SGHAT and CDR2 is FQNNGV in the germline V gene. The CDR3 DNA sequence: TGTGCCAGCAGCCCTATGAACACTGAAGCTTTCTTT. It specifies CASSPMNTEAFF.

CDR3 coding DNA: TGTGCCAGCAGCCCCTGGGACACCGGGGAGCTGTTTTTT. It encodes CASSPWDTGELFF. The V and J genes are TRBV11-1 and TRBJ2-2; D uncertain. Trimming took 5 bases from V and 3 from J, leaving 7 bases between them. Germline values: CDR1 SGHAT, CDR2 FQDESV (reference sequence). The CDR3 is 13 amino acids.

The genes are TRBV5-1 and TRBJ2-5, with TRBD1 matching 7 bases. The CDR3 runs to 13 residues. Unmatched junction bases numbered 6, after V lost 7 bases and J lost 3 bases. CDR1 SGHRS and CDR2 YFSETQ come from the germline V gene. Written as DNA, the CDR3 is TGCGCCAGCTCACGACAGGGTGAAGAGACCCAGTACTTC. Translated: CASSRQGEETQYF. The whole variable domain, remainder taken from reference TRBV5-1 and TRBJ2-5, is KAGVTQTPRYLIKTRGQQVTLSCSPISGHRSVSWYQQTPGQGLQFLFEYFSETQRNKGNFPGRFSGRQFSNSRSEMNVSTLELGDSALYLCASSRQGEETQYFGPGTRLLVL.

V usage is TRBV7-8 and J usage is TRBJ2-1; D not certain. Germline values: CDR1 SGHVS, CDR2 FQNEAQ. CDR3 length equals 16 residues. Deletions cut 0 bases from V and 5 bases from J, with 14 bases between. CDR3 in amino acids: CASSLAARQSNNEQFF. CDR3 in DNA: TGTGCCAGCAGCTTAGCGGCGCGGCAGAGCAACAATGAGCAGTTCTTC.

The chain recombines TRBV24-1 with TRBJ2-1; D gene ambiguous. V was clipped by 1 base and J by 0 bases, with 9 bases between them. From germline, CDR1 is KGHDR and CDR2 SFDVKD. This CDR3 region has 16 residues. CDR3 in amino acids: CATSDFPGSSYNEQFF. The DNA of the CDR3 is TGTGCCACCAGTGATTTTCCTGGCAGCTCCTACAATGAGCAGTTCTTC.

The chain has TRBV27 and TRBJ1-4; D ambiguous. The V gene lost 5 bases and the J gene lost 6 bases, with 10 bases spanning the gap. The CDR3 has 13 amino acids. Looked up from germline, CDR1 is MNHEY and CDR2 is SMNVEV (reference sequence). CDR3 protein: CASSPKMDEKLFF. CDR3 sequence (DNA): TGTGCCAGCAGTCCCAAGATGGATGAAAAACTGTTTTTT.

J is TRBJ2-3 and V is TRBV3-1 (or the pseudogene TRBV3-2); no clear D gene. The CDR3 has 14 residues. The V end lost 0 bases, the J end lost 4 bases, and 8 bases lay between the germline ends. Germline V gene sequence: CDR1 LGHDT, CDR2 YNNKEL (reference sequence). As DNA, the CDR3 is TGTGCCAGCAGCCAAGATGTGGCAGCAGATACGCAGTATTTT. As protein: CASSQDVAADTQYF.

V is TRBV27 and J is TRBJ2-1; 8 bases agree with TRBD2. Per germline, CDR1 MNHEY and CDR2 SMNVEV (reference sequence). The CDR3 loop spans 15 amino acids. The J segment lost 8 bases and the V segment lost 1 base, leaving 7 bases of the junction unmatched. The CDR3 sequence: CASSLWAGGLDEQFF. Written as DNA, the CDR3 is TGTGCCAGCAGTTTATGGGCGGGAGGTCTGGATGAGCAGTTCTTC.

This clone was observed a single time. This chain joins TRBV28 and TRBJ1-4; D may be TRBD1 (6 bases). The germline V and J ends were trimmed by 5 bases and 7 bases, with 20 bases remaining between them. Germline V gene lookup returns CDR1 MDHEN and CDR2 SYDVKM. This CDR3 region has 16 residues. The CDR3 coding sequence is TGTGCCAGCAGTCCGTACAGGGAAGGGTCGGGTGAAAAACTGTTTTTT. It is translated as CASSPYREGSGEKLFF.

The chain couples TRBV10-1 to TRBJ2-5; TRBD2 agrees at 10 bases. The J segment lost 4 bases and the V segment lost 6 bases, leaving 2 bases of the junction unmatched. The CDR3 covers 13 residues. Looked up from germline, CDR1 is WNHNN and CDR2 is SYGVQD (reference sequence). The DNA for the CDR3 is TGCGCCAGCAGCCGACTAGCGGGAGAGACCCAGTACTTC. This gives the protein CASSRLAGETQYF.